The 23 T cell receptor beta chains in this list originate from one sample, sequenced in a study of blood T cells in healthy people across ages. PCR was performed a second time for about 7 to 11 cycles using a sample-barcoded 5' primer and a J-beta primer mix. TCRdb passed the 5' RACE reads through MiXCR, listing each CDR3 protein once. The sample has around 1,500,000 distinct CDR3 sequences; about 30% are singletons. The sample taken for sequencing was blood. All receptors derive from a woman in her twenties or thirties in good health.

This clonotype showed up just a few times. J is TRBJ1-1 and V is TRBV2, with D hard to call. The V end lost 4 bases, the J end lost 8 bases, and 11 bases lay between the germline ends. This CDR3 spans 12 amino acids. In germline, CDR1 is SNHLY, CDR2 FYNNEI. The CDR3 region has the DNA TGTGCCAGCAGTGTATTTGGGTTAGAAGCTTTCTTT. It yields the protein CASSVFGLEAFF.

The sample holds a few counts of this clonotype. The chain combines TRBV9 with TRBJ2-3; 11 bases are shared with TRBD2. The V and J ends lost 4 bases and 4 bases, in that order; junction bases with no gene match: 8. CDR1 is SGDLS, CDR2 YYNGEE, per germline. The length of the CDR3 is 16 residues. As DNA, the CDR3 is TGTGCCAGCAGCCCCGGATATAGCGGGGGGGCAGATACGCAGTATTTT. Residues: CASSPGYSGGADTQYF.

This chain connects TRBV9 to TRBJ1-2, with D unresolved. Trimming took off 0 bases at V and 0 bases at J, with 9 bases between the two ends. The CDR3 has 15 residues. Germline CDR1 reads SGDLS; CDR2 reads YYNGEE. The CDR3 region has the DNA TGTGCCAGCAGCGTAGGGGGAAGAGCTAACTATGGCTACACCTTC. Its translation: CASSVGGRANYGYTF.

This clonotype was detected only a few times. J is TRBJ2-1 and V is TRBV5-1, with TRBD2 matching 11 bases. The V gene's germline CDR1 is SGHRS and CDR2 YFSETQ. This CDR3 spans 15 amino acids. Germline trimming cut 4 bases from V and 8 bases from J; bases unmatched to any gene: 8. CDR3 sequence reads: CASSPTSGGSHEQFF. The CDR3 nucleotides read TGCGCCAGCAGCCCCACTAGCGGGGGATCCCATGAGCAGTTCTTC.

CDR3 nucleotide sequence: TGCAGTGCTAGAGATCCGGGGGGTTCCATTCAGTACTTC. This encodes CSARDPGGSIQYF. The chain carries TRBV20-1 and TRBJ2-4; TRBD2 agrees at 7 bases. V lost 0 bases and J lost 9; bases outside the gene matches: 5. The CDR3 runs to 13 residues. CDR1 and CDR2 (germline): DFQATT, SNEGSKA (reference sequence).

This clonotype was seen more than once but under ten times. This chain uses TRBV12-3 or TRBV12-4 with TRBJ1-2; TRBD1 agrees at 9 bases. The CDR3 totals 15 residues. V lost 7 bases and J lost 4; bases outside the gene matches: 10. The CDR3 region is CASTRGTGYGYGYTF. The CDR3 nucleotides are TGTGCCAGCACTAGGGGGACAGGGTATGGCTATGGCTACACCTTC.

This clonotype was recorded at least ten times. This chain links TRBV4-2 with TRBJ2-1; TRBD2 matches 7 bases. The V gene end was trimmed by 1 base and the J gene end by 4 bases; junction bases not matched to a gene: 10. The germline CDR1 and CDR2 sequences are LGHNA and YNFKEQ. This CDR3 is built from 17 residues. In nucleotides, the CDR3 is TGTGCCAGCAGCCAAGTAGCGGGCGGGAGCGGATACAATGAGCAGTTCTTC. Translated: CASSQVAGGSGYNEQFF.

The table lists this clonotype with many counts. This CDR3 reads CSVVFSDTQYF. The CDR3 DNA follows: TGCAGCGTTGTGTTTTCAGATACGCAGTATTTT. The chain is built from TRBV29-1 and TRBJ2-3; D unresolved. Germline-derived CDR1 and CDR2 are SQVTM and ANQGSEA. The V and J ends lost 4 bases and 4 bases respectively, with 6 bases between them. The CDR3 loop spans 11 amino acids.

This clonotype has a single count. The chain's CDR3 is CGAAEGRGYTEAFF. Written as DNA, the CDR3 is TGCGGCGCTGCGGAGGGAAGGGGTTACACTGAAGCTTTCTTT. The gene calls are TRBV29-1 and TRBJ1-1; possible D gene TRBD1, 5 bases. Germline CDR1 is SQVTM and CDR2 is ANQGSEA. The CDR3 extends over 14 amino acids.

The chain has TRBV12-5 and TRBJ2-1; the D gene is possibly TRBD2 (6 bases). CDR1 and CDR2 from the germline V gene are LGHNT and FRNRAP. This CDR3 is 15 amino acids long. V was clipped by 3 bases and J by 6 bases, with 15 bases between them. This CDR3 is CASGLSLADLNEQFF. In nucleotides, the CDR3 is TGTGCTAGTGGTTTATCGTTAGCGGACCTCAATGAGCAGTTCTTC.

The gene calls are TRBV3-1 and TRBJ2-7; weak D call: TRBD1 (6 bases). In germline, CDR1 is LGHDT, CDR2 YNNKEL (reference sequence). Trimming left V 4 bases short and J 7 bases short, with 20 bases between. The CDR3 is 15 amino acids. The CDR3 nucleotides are TGTGCCAGCAGCCCCCTGGGGGCGGCCTCAGTTGAGCAGTACTTC. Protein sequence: CASSPLGAASVEQYF.

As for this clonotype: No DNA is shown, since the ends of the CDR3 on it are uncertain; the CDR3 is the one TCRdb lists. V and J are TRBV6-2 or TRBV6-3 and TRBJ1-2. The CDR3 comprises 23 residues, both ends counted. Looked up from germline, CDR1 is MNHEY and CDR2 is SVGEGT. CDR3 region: CASSEDGSSYNEQFFGANYGYTF.

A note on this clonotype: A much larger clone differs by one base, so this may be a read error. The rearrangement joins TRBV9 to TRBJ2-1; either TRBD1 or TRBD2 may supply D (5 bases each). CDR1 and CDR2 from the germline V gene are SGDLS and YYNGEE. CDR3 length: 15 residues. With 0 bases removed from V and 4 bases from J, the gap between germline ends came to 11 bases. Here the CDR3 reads CASSVEVGVYNEQFF. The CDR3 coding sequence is TGTGCCAGCAGCGTAGAAGTGGGGGTTTACAATGAGCAGTTCTTC.

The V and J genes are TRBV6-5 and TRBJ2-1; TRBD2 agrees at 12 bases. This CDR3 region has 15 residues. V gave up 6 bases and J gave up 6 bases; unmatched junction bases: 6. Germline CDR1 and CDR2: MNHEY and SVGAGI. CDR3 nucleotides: TGTGCCAGCAGGGAACTAGCGGGGGGACTCAATGAGCAGTTCTTC. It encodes CASRELAGGLNEQFF.

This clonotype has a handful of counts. CDR3 loop: CASSQGLVMGDTQYF. DNA of the CDR3: TGCGCCAGCAGCCAAGGCCTAGTTATGGGAGATACGCAGTATTTT. The chain combines TRBV4-3 with TRBJ2-3, with D hard to call. The V end lost 1 base, the J end lost 5 bases, and 13 bases lay between the germline ends. The CDR3 is 15 amino acids. CDR1 and CDR2 from the germline V gene are LGHNA and YSLEER.

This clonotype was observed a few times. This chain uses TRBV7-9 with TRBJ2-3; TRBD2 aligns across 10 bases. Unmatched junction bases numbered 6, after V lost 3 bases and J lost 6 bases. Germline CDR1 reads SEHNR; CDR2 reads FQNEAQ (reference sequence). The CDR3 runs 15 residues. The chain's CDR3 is CASSFLAGVRDTQYF. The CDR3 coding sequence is TGTGCCAGCAGCTTCCTAGCGGGAGTGCGGGATACGCAGTATTTT.

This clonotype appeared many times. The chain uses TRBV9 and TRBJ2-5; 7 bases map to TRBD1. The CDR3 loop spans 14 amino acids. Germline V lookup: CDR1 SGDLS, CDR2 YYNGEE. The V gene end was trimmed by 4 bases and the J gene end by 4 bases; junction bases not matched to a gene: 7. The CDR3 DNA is TGTGCCAGCAGCACCAGACAGGGACCAGAGACCCAGTACTTC. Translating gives CASSTRQGPETQYF.

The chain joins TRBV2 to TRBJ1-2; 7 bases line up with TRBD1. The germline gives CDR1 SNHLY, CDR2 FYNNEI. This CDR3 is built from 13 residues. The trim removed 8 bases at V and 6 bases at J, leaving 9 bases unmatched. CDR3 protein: CASRTGSWDGYTF. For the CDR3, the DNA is TGTGCCAGCCGGACAGGCTCTTGGGATGGCTACACCTTC. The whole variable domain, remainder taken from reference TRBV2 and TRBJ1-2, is EPEVTQTPSHQVTQMGQEVILRCVPISNHLYFYWYRQILGQKVEFLVSFYNNEISEKSEIFDDQFSVERPDGSNFTLKIRSTKLEDSAMYFCASRTGSWDGYTFGSGTRLTVV.

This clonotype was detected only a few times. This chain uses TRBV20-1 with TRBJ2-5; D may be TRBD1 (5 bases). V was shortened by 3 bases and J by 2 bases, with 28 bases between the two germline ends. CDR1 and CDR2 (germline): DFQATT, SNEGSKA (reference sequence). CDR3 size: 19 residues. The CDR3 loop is CSASTSFVVWGRAQETQYF. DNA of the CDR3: TGCAGTGCTAGTACATCCTTCGTGGTTTGGGGCAGGGCACAAGAGACCCAGTACTTC.

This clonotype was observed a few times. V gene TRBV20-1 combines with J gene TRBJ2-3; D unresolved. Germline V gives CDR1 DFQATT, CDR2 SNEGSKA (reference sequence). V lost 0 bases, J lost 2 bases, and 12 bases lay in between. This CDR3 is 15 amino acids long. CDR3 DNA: TGCAGTGCTAGAGATTTCAGTCGCCCCACAGATACGCAGTATTTT. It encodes CSARDFSRPTDTQYF.

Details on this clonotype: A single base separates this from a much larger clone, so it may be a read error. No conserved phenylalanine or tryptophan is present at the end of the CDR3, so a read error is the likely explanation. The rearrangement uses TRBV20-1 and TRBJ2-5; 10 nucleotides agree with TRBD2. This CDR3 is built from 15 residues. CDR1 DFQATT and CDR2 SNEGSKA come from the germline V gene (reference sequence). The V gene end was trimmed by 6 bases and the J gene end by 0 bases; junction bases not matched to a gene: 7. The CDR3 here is CSASPGTSDQETQYL. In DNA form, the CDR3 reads TGCAGTGCCTCCCCCGGGACTAGCGACCAAGAGACCCAGTACCTC.

The CDR3 is CASSLVGDDTEAFF. For the CDR3, the DNA is TGTGCCAGCAGCTTGGTAGGGGACGACACTGAAGCTTTCTTT. V and J are TRBV5-5 and TRBJ1-1; TRBD1 is a possible D gene (5 bases). Germline assignment: CDR1 SGHKS and CDR2 YYEKEE (reference sequence). This CDR3 spans 14 amino acids. V was pared by 0 bases and J by 3 bases, with 9 bases between.

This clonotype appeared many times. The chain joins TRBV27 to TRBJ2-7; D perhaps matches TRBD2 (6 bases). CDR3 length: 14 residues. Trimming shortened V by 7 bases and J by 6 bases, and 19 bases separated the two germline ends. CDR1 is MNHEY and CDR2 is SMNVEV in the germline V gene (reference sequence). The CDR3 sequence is CASNRRGFMGEQYF. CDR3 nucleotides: TGTGCCAGCAACCGGAGGGGATTTATGGGCGAGCAGTACTTC.